The TCR beta chain under discussion was sequenced for a study of shared clonotypes between healthy human individuals. Per the study methods: Junction-only immunoSEQ data arrived without quality scores, meaning filtering differed. TCRdb's copy holds only in-frame clones and misses some; the assay was immunoSEQ multiplex PCR. The DNA was the basis for D and trimming; V, J and clone size are from that table. The sample consists of more than 1,200,000 clones, approximately 98.5% of them appearing once. CDR3 length equals 12 residues. V was clipped by 6 bases and J by 6 bases, with 9 bases between them. The V gene's germline CDR1 is KGHSH and CDR2 LQKENI.

This TCR derives from a man aged 25 to 40 in good health. The J gene is TRBJ2-1, the V gene TRBV18; D call uncertain. The sequenced sample consisted of naive CD4+ T cells sorted from blood. Subset described: CD45RA+ positively selected. Written as DNA, the CDR3 is TGTGCCAGCTCTCATGACTTCAATGAGCAGTTCTTC. Amino acid sequence: CASSHDFNEQFF.